A single sample gave rise to the 27 T cell receptor beta chains below, sequenced in a study of T cell responses to AZD1222 COVID-19 vaccine. Only in-frame clones appear in the TCRdb table, and some are missing; sequencing was by immunoSEQ multiplex PCR. The sample lists over 120,000 clones; 92% were seen once. This material consisted of peripheral blood, taken on day 0 of AZD1222 vaccination. The receptors were sampled from an adult in good health.

This clone occurred once. V is TRBV5-1 and J is TRBJ2-3; D is ambiguous. Trimming removed 1 base from V and 1 base from J, with 4 bases in between. The CDR3 sequence is 13 residues long. The V gene's germline CDR1 is SGHRS and CDR2 YFSETQ. CDR3 sequence: CASSLPGTDTQYF. The CDR3 nucleotides read TGCGCCAGCAGCTTGCCTGGCACAGATACGCAGTATTTT.

This rearrangement joins TRBV10-3 to TRBJ2-1, with 11 bases that match TRBD2. Trimming at V came to 10 bases and at J to 10 bases, leaving 21 bases not matched to a gene. Germline values: CDR1 ENHRY, CDR2 SYGVKD. This CDR3 has 17 residues. The CDR3 reads CATRPSSGRDRFHEQFF. Here the CDR3 DNA reads TGTGCCACCAGACCAAGTAGCGGGAGGGACCGGTTCCACGAGCAGTTCTTC.

This clone has a single count. This chain joins TRBV18 and TRBJ2-7, with a weak D call TRBD1 (6 bases). Between the trimmed V and J ends, which lost 4 bases and 0 bases, there was a span of 16 bases. The CDR3 length is 16 residues. Germline CDR1 reads KGHSH; CDR2 reads LQKENI. CDR3 sequence (DNA): TGTGCCAGCTCACTATACACCGGACAGAGCTCCTACGAGCAGTACTTC. Its translation is CASSLYTGQSSYEQYF.

J is TRBJ2-2 and V is TRBV5-8; D is possibly TRBD1 (5 bases). Germline V gives CDR1 SGHTS, CDR2 YDEGEE. CDR3 length: 16 amino acids. V shed 4 bases and J shed 7 bases, with 20 bases lying between them. The CDR3 nucleotides read TGTGCCAGCAGCCGGTCCGCGACAGCCTTAAGCGGGGAGCTGTTTTTT. It codes for CASSRSATALSGELFF.

This chain joins TRBV4-1 and TRBJ2-7, with a weak D call TRBD1 (6 bases). Trimming took 1 base from V and 3 from J, leaving 22 bases between them. CDR1 and CDR2 (germline): MGHRA, YSYEKL. This CDR3 has 18 residues. The CDR3 DNA sequence: TGCGCCAGCAGCCAAGGGGGTCCAACAGGGCTGAACTTCTACGAGCAGTACTTC. It codes for CASSQGGPTGLNFYEQYF.

The chain combines TRBV5-4 with TRBJ1-1; 7 bases fit TRBD1. The V gene's germline CDR1 is SGHNT and CDR2 YYREEE (reference sequence). CDR3 length: 14 amino acids. Trimming cost V 4 bases and J 5 bases; bases outside gene matches: 8. The CDR3: CASSQGGAQTEAFF. CDR3 nucleotide sequence: TGTGCCAGCAGCCAGGGGGGGGCACAGACTGAAGCTTTCTTT.

The rearrangement uses TRBV5-1 and TRBJ1-1; D remains unclear. This CDR3 is 15 amino acids long. The germline CDR1 and CDR2 sequences are SGHRS and YFSETQ. Between the trimmed V and J ends, which lost 0 bases and 3 bases, there was a span of 12 bases. The DNA of the CDR3 is TGCGCCAGCAGCTTGGTGGGGAGGTGGGACACTGAAGCTTTCTTT. Residues: CASSLVGRWDTEAFF.

This clone was recorded once. The V and J genes are TRBV5-1 and TRBJ1-1, with D unresolved. This CDR3 has 14 amino acids. Germline values: CDR1 SGHRS, CDR2 YFSETQ. Deletions cut 0 bases from V and 4 bases from J, with 10 bases between. The CDR3: CASSLVGSGTEAFF. Here the CDR3 DNA reads TGCGCCAGCAGCTTGGTTGGTAGTGGCACTGAAGCTTTCTTT.

This clone ranks as medium-sized. The chain links TRBV20-1 to TRBJ2-1, with D unresolved. The CDR3 runs 10 residues. V lost 4 bases and J 10 bases, leaving 8 bases between the germline ends. Germline loops: CDR1 DFQATT, CDR2 SNEGSKA (reference sequence). CDR3 sequence reads: CSAKGGEQFF. CDR3 coding DNA: TGCAGTGCTAAGGGTGGCGAGCAGTTCTTC.

This clone is a singleton in its sample. V and J are TRBV4-2 and TRBJ2-2; D gene ambiguous. V lost 1 base and J 3 bases, leaving 6 bases between the germline ends. The CDR3 has 14 residues. CDR1 is LGHNA and CDR2 is YNFKEQ in the germline V gene. Here the CDR3 reads CASSQVVDTGELFF. CDR3 DNA sequence: TGTGCCAGCAGCCAAGTTGTGGACACCGGGGAGCTGTTTTTT.

The rearrangement joins TRBV5-4 to TRBJ1-6; the D gene is possibly TRBD1 (5 bases). With 4 bases removed from V and 8 bases from J, the gap between germline ends came to 10 bases. The CDR3 has 13 residues. Germline assignment: CDR1 SGHNT and CDR2 YYREEE (reference sequence). The CDR3 reads CASSGGLDSPLHF. DNA for the CDR3: TGTGCCAGCAGCGGGGGACTAGATTCACCCCTCCACTTT.

This rearrangement joins TRBV6-5 to TRBJ1-1; D uncertain. The germline V and J ends were trimmed by 0 bases and 11 bases, with 16 bases remaining between them. The CDR3 consists of 14 residues. Germline assignment: CDR1 MNHEY and CDR2 SVGAGI. The CDR3 nucleotides read TGTGCCAGCAGTTACTCGAAGTGGTCGTGGAACGCTTTCTTT. Protein product: CASSYSKWSWNAFF.

The DNA for the CDR3 is TGTGCCAGTAGACCAAGCCGGTCAGGGGCCAACGTCCTGACTTTC. Protein sequence: CASRPSRSGANVLTF. The chain links TRBV19 to TRBJ2-6; D unresolved. The V and J ends lost 6 bases and 4 bases respectively, with 13 bases between them. Germline loops: CDR1 LNHDA, CDR2 SQIVND (reference sequence). This CDR3 region has 15 residues.

V gene TRBV6-1 combines with J gene TRBJ1-5; TRBD1 matches 8 bases. Losses at the gene ends were 4 bases for V and 0 bases for J; bases not matched to a gene: 8. Germline V gene lookup returns CDR1 MNHNS and CDR2 SASEGT. The CDR3 is made up of 17 amino acids. CDR3 sequence: CASSGRQGTYSNQPQHF. CDR3 DNA: TGTGCCAGCAGTGGACGACAGGGGACTTATAGCAATCAGCCCCAGCATTTT.

The chain is built from TRBV6-5 and TRBJ1-1, with TRBD1 matching over 7 bases. Looked up from germline, CDR1 is MNHEY and CDR2 is SVGAGI. After removal of 6 bases from V and 4 bases from J, the junction contained 5 bases not matched to a gene. CDR3 size: 13 residues. CDR3 sequence reads: CASSYRGPTEAFF. Here the CDR3 DNA reads TGTGCCAGCAGCTACAGGGGCCCCACTGAAGCTTTCTTT.

A single count supports this clone. The V gene is TRBV11-2, the J gene TRBJ1-1, with TRBD1 as a possible D gene (5 bases). The CDR3 totals 16 residues. CDR1 and CDR2 from the germline V gene are SGHAT and FQNNGV. Trimming stripped 2 bases from V and 1 base from J, with 14 bases between. The DNA of the CDR3 is TGTGCCAGCAGCTTATTTTCTTCCAGGGCGAACACTGAAGCTTTCTTT. Its translation is CASSLFSSRANTEAFF.

J is TRBJ2-7 and V is TRBV29-1; possibly TRBD1 or TRBD2 for D (6 bases each). The V end was cut by 7 bases, the J end by 1 base, with 8 bases between. The CDR3 totals 11 residues. Germline assignment: CDR1 SQVTM and CDR2 ANQGSEA. The CDR3 DNA reads as TGCAGCGGGAGGGGGTCCTACGAGCAGTACTTC. The encoded protein is CSGRGSYEQYF.

In nucleotides, the CDR3 is TGTGCCAGCAGGGCCAGGAGCTCTGGGGCCAACGTCCTGACTTTC. Its protein product is CASRARSSGANVLTF. V is TRBV2 and J is TRBJ2-6; D unresolved. V gave up 6 bases and J gave up 0 bases, with 9 bases separating them. The CDR3 is 15 amino acids. Germline loops: CDR1 SNHLY, CDR2 FYNNEI.

This sequence joins TRBV5-4 and TRBJ2-7; 9 nucleotides line up with TRBD1. There are 14 residues in the CDR3. Germline values: CDR1 SGHNT, CDR2 YYREEE (reference sequence). The V gene end was trimmed by 3 bases and the J gene end by 2 bases; junction bases not matched to a gene: 3. DNA for the CDR3: TGTGCCAGCAGCTATGACAGGGGGGCCTACGAGCAGTACTTC. Protein: CASSYDRGAYEQYF.

V is TRBV27 and J is TRBJ2-5; 7 nucleotides line up with TRBD2. The CDR3 covers 14 residues. Germline V gives CDR1 MNHEY, CDR2 SMNVEV (reference sequence). The junction had 10 bases not matched to a gene; V was cut back by 7 bases and J by 5 bases. The CDR3 DNA reads as TGTGCCAGCATGGAGCGGGACTTACCCGAGACCCAGTACTTC. Its protein product is CASMERDLPETQYF.

The chain joins TRBV28 to TRBJ1-5, with D possibly being TRBD1 (5 bases). The V and J ends lost 6 bases and 7 bases respectively, with 16 bases between them. In germline, CDR1 is MDHEN, CDR2 SYDVKM. This CDR3 comprises 14 residues. CDR3 coding DNA: TGTGCCAGCAGAAAGAGGGAGTGGGGCCAGCCCCAGCATTTT. Its translation is CASRKREWGQPQHF.

The rearrangement joins TRBV4-2 to TRBJ2-7; D call uncertain. Germline CDR1 and CDR2: LGHNA and YNFKEQ. V lost 1 base to trimming and J lost 6 bases, with 13 bases between them. CDR3 length: 14 amino acids. CDR3 protein: CASSQVADPREQYF. The CDR3 nucleotides read TGTGCCAGCAGCCAAGTGGCTGACCCCCGCGAGCAGTACTTC.

The chain carries TRBV6-5 and TRBJ2-7; 13 bases agree with TRBD2. The germline V gene encodes CDR1 MNHEY and CDR2 SVGAGI. J was trimmed by 5 bases and V by 6 bases; bases with no gene match: 4. The CDR3 is made up of 14 amino acids. The CDR3 coding sequence is TGTGCCAGCAGGAGACTAGCGGGAGGCGACGAGCAGTACTTC. Its translation is CASRRLAGGDEQYF.

This chain uses TRBV7-9 with TRBJ2-7; the match to TRBD2 covers 7 bases. V lost 4 bases and J lost 7; bases outside the gene matches: 13. CDR1 and CDR2 from the germline V gene are SEHNR and FQNEAQ (reference sequence). The CDR3 spans 15 residues. CDR3 coding DNA: TGTGCCAGCAGCTGGACACTAGCGCAAGGAGGGGAGCAGTACTTC. Amino acid sequence: CASSWTLAQGGEQYF. The whole variable domain, filled in from reference TRBV7-9 and TRBJ2-7, reads DTGVSQNPRHKITKRGQNVTFRCDPISEHNRLYWYRQTLGQGPEFLTYFQNEAQLEKSRLLSDRFSAERPKGSFSTLEIQRTEQGDSAMYLCASSWTLAQGGEQYFGPGTRLTVT.

The chain couples TRBV5-1 to TRBJ1-3, with D perhaps matching TRBD1 (6 bases). V was pared by 3 bases and J by 0 bases, with 13 bases between. There are 16 residues in the CDR3. CDR1 is SGHRS, CDR2 YFSETQ, per germline. CDR3 sequence reads: CASSSTTGSSGNTIYF. The CDR3 DNA sequence: TGCGCCAGCAGCTCGACAACAGGGAGCTCTGGAAACACCATATATTTT.

This sequence joins TRBV5-4 and TRBJ2-3; 10 bases agree with TRBD2. This CDR3 region has 14 residues. V dropped 3 bases and J dropped 9; count of bases not matched to a gene: 7. The germline V gene encodes CDR1 SGHNT and CDR2 YYREEE (reference sequence). The CDR3: CASSSSGSDGTQYF. The CDR3, as DNA: TGTGCCAGCAGCTCTAGCGGGAGTGACGGAACGCAGTATTTT. Filled out from reference TRBV5-4 and TRBJ2-3, the complete variable domain reads ETGVTQSPTHLIKTRGQQVTLRCSSQSGHNTVSWYQQALGQGPQFIFQYYREEENGRGNFPPRFSGLQFPNYSSELNVNALELDDSALYLCASSSSGSDGTQYFGPGTRLTVL.

This sequence joins TRBV19 and TRBJ1-1; maybe TRBD1 (5 bases). Trimming pared 2 bases from V and 1 base from J, leaving 11 bases between. This CDR3 region has 15 residues. The germline V gene has CDR1 LNHDA and CDR2 SQIVND (reference sequence). In nucleotides, the CDR3 is TGTGCCAGTAGTATAAGGTGGGGGGAGAACACTGAAGCTTTCTTT. This codes for CASSIRWGENTEAFF.